The 31 T cell receptor beta chains given below trace back to one sample, sequenced in a study of CD8+ T cells in alopecia areata. Treatment of the sample: oral pan-JAK inhibitor, 5-10 mg twice daily. cDNA serving as the sequencing template came from extracted, reverse transcribed RNA. Clones were sequenced by immunoSEQ multiplex PCR, and TCRdb holds only the in-frame ones, with some missing. Found here are roughly 170,000 clones, about 60% of them singletons; the top ten hold over 10%. Material: CD8+ T cells sorted from blood, obtained at week 24, from a patient treated with tofacitinib. These receptors were taken from a human donor with alopecia areata.

This chain joins TRBV9 and TRBJ2-3, with D perhaps TRBD2 (6 bases). The CDR3 length is 14 residues. Germline V gives CDR1 SGDLS, CDR2 YYNGEE. Trimming removed 4 bases from V and 7 bases from J, with 16 bases in between. CDR3 residues: CASSQDASAHTQYF. The DNA of the CDR3 is TGTGCCAGCAGCCAAGATGCTAGCGCCCATACGCAGTATTTT.

The J gene is TRBJ2-1, the V gene TRBV13; D might be TRBD1 or TRBD2, each matching 5 bases. There are 15 residues in the CDR3. Trimming cost V 1 base and J 0 bases, with 7 bases left between them. Germline CDR1 and CDR2: PRHDT and FYEKMQ (reference sequence). The CDR3 DNA sequence: TGTGCCAGCAGCTTAGCGGGGACCTCCTACAATGAGCAGTTCTTC. Encoded protein: CASSLAGTSYNEQFF.

The chain recombines TRBV13 with TRBJ1-6; D gene ambiguous. The CDR3 sequence is 16 residues long. V was clipped by 4 bases and J by 0 bases, with 10 bases between them. Germline loops: CDR1 PRHDT, CDR2 FYEKMQ (reference sequence). As DNA, the CDR3 is TGTGCCAGCAGCTCAAGGGTTAGCTCCTATAATTCACCCCTCCACTTT. As protein: CASSSRVSSYNSPLHF. The full variable domain, with the rest looked up from reference TRBV13 and TRBJ1-6, is AAGVIQSPRHLIKEKRETATLKCYPIPRHDTVYWYQQGPGQDPQFLISFYEKMQSDKGSIPDRFSAQQFSDYHSELNMSSLELGDSALYFCASSSRVSSYNSPLHFGNGTRLTVT.

This rearrangement joins TRBV6-5 to TRBJ2-3, with 8 bases aligning to TRBD2. The CDR3 contains 15 residues. Germline loops: CDR1 MNHEY, CDR2 SVGAGI. V was clipped by 5 bases and J by 1 base; unmatched bases: 5. The CDR3 sequence: CASSKQRGRTDTQYF. The CDR3 DNA reads as TGTGCCAGCAGTAAACAGCGGGGGCGCACAGATACGCAGTATTTT.

The V gene is TRBV2, the J gene TRBJ1-6; D is ambiguous. Germline CDR1 is SNHLY and CDR2 is FYNNEI. Trimming cost V 3 bases and J 9 bases, with 9 bases left between them. CDR3 size: 13 residues. The CDR3 DNA is TGTGCCAGCAGTGAGAGGGTCGGTTCACCCCTCCACTTT. Residues: CASSERVGSPLHF.

V is TRBV14 and J is TRBJ2-7; a possible D gene is TRBD2 (6 bases). This CDR3 is 14 amino acids long. V lost 6 bases, J lost 4 bases, and 16 bases lay in between. Germline loops: CDR1 SGHDN, CDR2 FVKESK. The CDR3 DNA reads TGTGCCAGCAGAACCCCGGGGAGGTCGTACGAGCAGTACTTC. Translation gives CASRTPGRSYEQYF.

This chain links TRBV30 with TRBJ1-6; the D gene is possibly TRBD1 (5 bases). V was shortened by 1 base and J by 8 bases, with 15 bases between the two germline ends. The V gene's germline CDR1 is GTSNPN and CDR2 SVGIG (reference sequence). This CDR3 has 15 amino acids. The CDR3 DNA sequence: TGTGCCTGGAGTGGCGAAGGGACCTCGTATTCACCCCTCCACTTT. As protein: CAWSGEGTSYSPLHF.

This clone has a handful of counts. The V gene is TRBV30, the J gene TRBJ2-7, with 8 bases fitting TRBD2. Germline CDR1 and CDR2: GTSNPN and SVGIG (reference sequence). V shed 3 bases, J shed 2 bases, and the junction held 6 bases outside the gene matches. CDR3 length equals 14 residues. In DNA form, the CDR3 reads TGTGCCTGGAGGCCCGGGGGGGCACCCTACGAGCAGTACTTC. It specifies CAWRPGGAPYEQYF.

J is TRBJ1-5 and V is TRBV19, with a possible D match to TRBD1 (5 bases). This CDR3 is built from 16 residues. Trimming stripped 1 base from V and 4 bases from J, with 14 bases between. Germline V gene lookup returns CDR1 LNHDA and CDR2 SQIVND (reference sequence). CDR3 sequence reads: CASSIGREDVNQPQHF. The CDR3 DNA is TGTGCCAGTAGTATAGGCAGGGAGGACGTTAATCAGCCCCAGCATTTT.

Only a few counts were recorded for this clone. The chain links TRBV7-2 to TRBJ2-7, with 10 bases matching TRBD1. The germline CDR1 and CDR2 sequences are SGHTA and FQGNSA. This CDR3 has 15 residues. With V trimmed by 6 bases and J by 6 bases, 11 bases remained unmatched. This CDR3 reads CASSALRDRGGEQYF. In DNA form, the CDR3 reads TGTGCCAGCAGTGCCCTGCGGGACAGGGGAGGCGAGCAGTACTTC.

This clone has only a few counts. The rearrangement uses TRBV9 and TRBJ1-2; D is unresolved. The CDR3 contains 9 residues. Trimming left V 3 bases short and J 6 bases short, with 0 bases between. Per germline, CDR1 SGDLS and CDR2 YYNGEE. CDR3 sequence reads: CASSDGYTF. The CDR3 nucleotides read TGTGCCAGCAGCGATGGCTACACCTTC.

This clone was seen once. This chain links TRBV27 with TRBJ2-7; 8 nucleotides align to TRBD2. The J segment lost 2 bases and the V segment lost 2 bases, leaving 11 bases of the junction unmatched. Germline V lookup: CDR1 MNHEY, CDR2 SMNVEV (reference sequence). The CDR3 runs to 17 residues. CDR3 DNA sequence: TGTGCCAGCAGTTTAACTGGCCCCCCGGGGGGGACCTACGAGCAGTACTTC. Encoded protein: CASSLTGPPGGTYEQYF.

The chain has TRBV10-1 and TRBJ2-2; TRBD2 aligns across 8 bases. V gave up 8 bases and J gave up 4 bases; unmatched junction bases: 3. The CDR3 contains 13 residues. The germline V gene encodes CDR1 WNHNN and CDR2 SYGVQD (reference sequence). The CDR3 region has the DNA TGCGCCAGCGATCGGGAGGGCACCGGGGAGCTGTTTTTT. It specifies CASDREGTGELFF.

In its sample, this clone was seen once. V usage is TRBV7-8 and J usage is TRBJ2-1, with D perhaps matching TRBD2 (6 bases). The ends were cut back, 4 bases at V and 7 bases at J, with 17 bases in the middle. In germline, CDR1 is SGHVS, CDR2 FQNEAQ. This CDR3 is built from 15 residues. The CDR3 loop reads CASSSGTWAVNEQFF. The CDR3, as DNA: TGTGCCAGCAGCTCCGGGACTTGGGCAGTAAATGAGCAGTTCTTC.

The rearrangement joins TRBV7-9 to TRBJ2-5; TRBD2 agrees at 7 bases. The germline gives CDR1 SEHNR, CDR2 FQNEAQ (reference sequence). This CDR3 region has 15 residues. With V trimmed by 5 bases and J by 4 bases, 10 bases remained unmatched. CDR3 bases: TGTGCCAGCAGCAATCCAGGAGCTAGCGGAGAGACCCAGTACTTC. Protein sequence: CASSNPGASGETQYF.

The chain is built from TRBV29-1 and TRBJ2-1, with 10 nucleotides matching TRBD2. Unmatched junction bases numbered 3, after V lost 0 bases and J lost 4 bases. This CDR3 is 15 amino acids long. Germline CDR1 SQVTM, CDR2 ANQGSEA. This chain's CDR3 is CSVEESSGGYNEQFF. The CDR3 DNA reads TGCAGCGTTGAAGAATCTAGCGGGGGATACAATGAGCAGTTCTTC.

CDR3 region: CASTSQRGPLYGYTF. The CDR3 DNA is TGTGCCAGCACCTCCCAGCGAGGTCCCCTCTATGGCTACACCTTC. This rearrangement joins TRBV27 to TRBJ1-2; D remains unclear. Between the trimmed V and J ends, which lost 7 bases and 4 bases, there was a span of 19 bases. Germline V gives CDR1 MNHEY, CDR2 SMNVEV (reference sequence). The CDR3 length is 15 residues.

The chain couples TRBV13 to TRBJ1-2; D not certain. From germline, CDR1 is PRHDT and CDR2 FYEKMQ (reference sequence). Trimming removed 0 bases at V and 7 bases at J, with 6 bases between. This CDR3 region has 12 residues. CDR3 loop: CASSLGPSGYTF. Here the CDR3 DNA reads TGTGCCAGCAGCTTAGGCCCAAGTGGCTACACCTTC.

A remark on this clone: This sample includes further DNA sequences coding for the same CDR3. The rearrangement joins TRBV9 to TRBJ2-7, with no clear D. Deletions cut 0 bases from V and 3 bases from J, with 10 bases between. The CDR3 has 14 residues. Germline V CDR1 and CDR2: SGDLS, YYNGEE. Here the CDR3 DNA reads TGTGCCAGCAGCGTAGGACAAGGCGGCTACGAGCAGTACTTC. Its protein is CASSVGQGGYEQYF.

J is TRBJ1-1 and V is TRBV5-4, with 7 nucleotides matching TRBD1. In germline, CDR1 is SGHNT, CDR2 YYREEE (reference sequence). V was clipped by 3 bases and J by 3 bases; unmatched bases: 2. This CDR3 spans 13 amino acids. CDR3: CASSSGQDTEAFF. Here the CDR3 DNA reads TGTGCCAGCAGCTCCGGACAGGACACTGAAGCTTTCTTT.

The chain has TRBV4-1 and TRBJ1-5, with unresolved D. The CDR3 runs to 13 residues. CDR1 is MGHRA and CDR2 is YSYEKL in the germline V gene. Trimming shortened V by 4 bases and J by 8 bases, and 12 bases separated the two germline ends. CDR3 amino acids: CASSRGRGKPQHF. The CDR3 bases are TGCGCCAGCAGCCGAGGCCGCGGCAAGCCCCAGCATTTT.

This chain links TRBV4-1 with TRBJ2-7, with 8 bases aligning to TRBD2. The CDR3 totals 14 residues. V was clipped by 4 bases and J by 4 bases; unmatched bases: 6. CDR1 MGHRA and CDR2 YSYEKL come from the germline V gene. Here the CDR3 reads CASSPERGSYEQYF. DNA for the CDR3: TGCGCCAGCAGCCCCGAGCGGGGGTCTTACGAGCAGTACTTC.

The chain carries TRBV27 and TRBJ2-3; D remains unclear. This CDR3 is 12 amino acids long. Trimming took 4 bases from V and 6 from J, leaving 8 bases between them. Germline CDR1 MNHEY, CDR2 SMNVEV (reference sequence). CDR3 amino acids: CASSSRMDTQYF. CDR3 DNA: TGTGCCAGCAGTTCCCGAATGGATACGCAGTATTTT.

The chain employs TRBV5-6 and TRBJ2-7; D not certain. Trimming removed 0 bases from V and 6 bases from J, with 7 bases in between. Germline CDR1 and CDR2: SGHDT and YYEEEE. The CDR3 consists of 12 residues. In nucleotides, the CDR3 is TGTGCCAGCAGCTTGGGATTGAGCGAGCAGTACTTC. It specifies CASSLGLSEQYF.

The chain carries TRBV6-1 and TRBJ1-1; no definite D call. The V gene lost 2 bases and the J gene lost 4 bases, with 11 bases spanning the gap. This CDR3 region has 14 residues. The germline V gene has CDR1 MNHNS and CDR2 SASEGT. The CDR3 DNA reads TGTGCCAGCAGTGAAAAAATGGGCAGCACTGAAGCTTTCTTT. Its translation: CASSEKMGSTEAFF.

The CDR3, as DNA: TGTGCCAGCAGGAAAACAGGGTCGGTCTACACCTTC. Translation gives CASRKTGSVYTF. This chain uses TRBV6-5 with TRBJ1-2; TRBD1 might be the D (6 bases). V was trimmed by 6 bases and J by 10 bases, leaving 15 bases between them. CDR1 and CDR2 from the germline V gene are MNHEY and SVGAGI. The CDR3 covers 12 residues.

J is TRBJ2-7 and V is TRBV2; 7 bases fit TRBD2. Trimming removed 2 bases from V and 6 bases from J; junction bases left unmatched: 10. Germline V gives CDR1 SNHLY, CDR2 FYNNEI. This CDR3 region has 15 residues. The CDR3 bases are TGTGCCAGCAGTGAAAGGGTTGCTAGGGAGGGCGAGCAGTACTTC. It yields the protein CASSERVAREGEQYF.

The V call is TRBV30, the J call TRBJ2-1; no reliable D call. V was pared by 3 bases and J by 9 bases, with 12 bases between. There are 12 residues in the CDR3. From germline, CDR1 is GTSNPN and CDR2 SVGIG (reference sequence). The CDR3 DNA reads as TGTGCCTGGAGCGCAATAAGGATTGAGCAGTTCTTC. As protein: CAWSAIRIEQFF.

V gene TRBV30 combines with J gene TRBJ2-5; D is possibly TRBD2 (6 bases). V was cut by 2 bases and J by 3 bases, with 13 bases left in between. The CDR3 extends over 14 amino acids. Germline V gives CDR1 GTSNPN, CDR2 SVGIG (reference sequence). CDR3 in amino acids: CAWSPTSTEETQYF. The CDR3, as DNA: TGTGCCTGGAGTCCCACTAGCACGGAAGAGACCCAGTACTTC.

This chain connects TRBV27 to TRBJ2-7; tentatively, D is TRBD1 (6 bases). Germline V lookup: CDR1 MNHEY, CDR2 SMNVEV (reference sequence). Trimming took 5 bases from V and 3 from J, leaving 14 bases between them. The CDR3 spans 14 residues. CDR3 in amino acids: CASSQGTGFYEQYF. Written as DNA, the CDR3 is TGTGCCAGCAGTCAGGGCACAGGGTTCTACGAGCAGTACTTC.

On this clone: The same CDR3 also results from other DNA sequences found in this sample. The rearrangement uses TRBV29-1 and TRBJ2-7, with D possibly being TRBD1 (5 bases). Looked up from germline, CDR1 is SQVTM and CDR2 is ANQGSEA. V lost 1 base to trimming and J lost 3 bases, with 7 bases between them. There are 12 residues in the CDR3. This chain's CDR3 is CSVEGGRYEQYF. The CDR3, as DNA: TGCAGCGTTGAAGGGGGCCGCTACGAGCAGTACTTC.